This TCR beta chain stems from a study of blood T cell repertoires in COVID-19. For the study at large: The United States, Italy and Spain were the sources of the acute and convalescent COVID-19 samples. T cells, B-cell-depleted T cells, or PBMCs supplied cDNA or gDNA.

This CDR3 region has 13 residues. Trimming shortened V by 5 bases and J by 5 bases, and 13 bases separated the two germline ends. The germline gives CDR1 SGHNT, CDR2 YYREEE (reference sequence). Original analysis: Using reference gene primer amplification, nucleated cell counts were estimated. Using immunoSEQ multiplex PCR, the repertoire was profiled, and TCRdb retains in-frame clones only, with some absent. Clone size and V and J calls were adopted from that table, with D and trimming inferred from the DNA. The sample has some 69,000 clones, approximately 89% seen once. The sequenced material came from peripheral blood. The gene calls are TRBV5-4 and TRBJ1-2; D perhaps matches TRBD1 (6 bases). The sequence was collected from a woman aged 45-60 years with active COVID-19. The CDR3 DNA reads TGTGCCAGCAGTACCCATGGACAGTATGGCTACACCTTC. It is translated as CASSTHGQYGYTF.